The rows below give T cell receptor beta chains drawn from one sample of a study of early T cells in non-severe SARS-CoV-2 infection. TCRdb ran MiXCR on the 5' RACE reads and lists one entry per CDR3 protein. The sample holds roughly 57,000 distinct CDR3 sequences, 12% seen once. Sequenced material: whole blood, taken at baseline. The receptors stem from an adult who was a healthcare worker with PCR-confirmed SARS-CoV-2 infection or an uninfected control (not recorded which). CDR3s include the opening cysteine and the closing phenylalanine or tryptophan. D genes are given only for firm matches. Expanded clones get a size class; other rows say once, few or many, or leave the size out.

few	15	TRBV19	TRBJ2-5	TRBD2	CASSTPAAGRGTQYF	TGTGCCAGTAGTACCCCCGCAGCGGGGCGGGGGACCCAGTACTTC
many	15	TRBV12-3/TRBV12-4	TRBJ2-7	.	CASSTDRKKGYEQYF	TGTGCCAGCAGCACTGACAGGAAGAAAGGGTACGAGCAGTACTTC
many	13	TRBV7-9	TRBJ2-5	TRBD1	CASPGGGVETQYF	TGTGCCAGCCCAGGGGGTGGCGTGGAGACCCAGTACTTC
.	13	TRBV7-8	TRBJ2-7	.	CASSPIGGPQQYF	TGTGCCAGCAGCCCCATCGGGGGACCCCAGCAGTACTTC
few	14	TRBV14	TRBJ1-1	.	CASSPLGSNTEAFF	TGTGCCAGCAGCCCCCTGGGGTCGAACACTGAAGCTTTCTTT
many	17	TRBV6-2/TRBV6-3	TRBJ2-7	.	CASSYSITYQRAYEQYF	TGTGCCAGCAGTTACTCGATCACGTACCAGCGGGCATACGAGCAGTACTTC
few	16	TRBV7-8	TRBJ1-2	TRBD1	CASSLTGTGDNYGYTF	TGTGCCAGCAGCCTAACTGGGACAGGGGATAACTATGGCTACACCTTC
many	11	TRBV2	TRBJ2-7	.	CASSVTSEQYF	TGTGCCAGCAGTGTTACAAGCGAGCAGTACTTC
many	12	TRBV5-1	TRBJ1-5	.	CASRPPDDNQHF	TGCGCCAGCAGACCGCCTGATGATAACCAGCATTTT
many	13	TRBV7-2	TRBJ2-1	.	CASSLSQGNEQFF	TGTGCCAGCAGCTTATCGCAGGGGAATGAGCAGTTCTTC
.	14	TRBV6-2/TRBV6-3	TRBJ2-7	TRBD2	CASSYAGAGYEQYF	TGTGCCAGCAGTTATGCGGGAGCAGGGTACGAGCAGTACTTC
few	15	TRBV7-2	TRBJ2-2	.	CASSFRPPNTGELFF	TGTGCCAGCAGCTTTAGGCCCCCGAACACCGGGGAGCTGTTTTTT
many	15	TRBV12-3/TRBV12-4	TRBJ1-2	.	CASSLGAGFNYGYTF	TGTGCCAGCAGTTTAGGGGCAGGGTTCAACTATGGCTACACCTTC
.	16	TRBV7-2	TRBJ2-7	TRBD2	CASSPLSLAGGSEQYF	TGTGCCAGCAGCCCACTCTCTCTAGCGGGAGGTAGCGAGCAGTACTTC
many	14	TRBV20-1	TRBJ2-7	TRBD2	CSAIGPAGGDEQYF	TGCAGTGCTATCGGTCCAGCGGGAGGGGATGAGCAGTACTTC
few	15	TRBV5-1	TRBJ2-1	TRBD1	CASSLGPGQVSEQFF	TGCGCCAGCAGCTTGGGACCGGGACAGGTTAGTGAGCAGTTCTTC
.	15	TRBV7-9	TRBJ1-4	.	CASSFDHAGNEKLFF	TGTGCCAGCAGCTTTGATCACGCGGGTAATGAAAAACTGTTTTTT
few	15	TRBV4-2	TRBJ1-3	TRBD1	CASSLRDSSGNTIYF	TGTGCCAGCAGCCTCCGGGACAGCTCTGGAAACACCATATATTTT
.	16	TRBV7-9	TRBJ1-1	TRBD1	CASSPGQGRGGTEAFF	TGTGCCAGCAGCCCTGGACAGGGTCGAGGGGGCACTGAAGCTTTCTTT
few	14	TRBV5-4	TRBJ2-5	TRBD2	CASSSGLAAETQYF	TGTGCCAGCAGCTCAGGACTAGCGGCGGAGACCCAGTACTTC
few	14	TRBV5-1	TRBJ2-7	.	CASRGPGEPYEQYF	TGCGCCAGCAGGGGTCCGGGGGAGCCCTACGAGCAGTACTTC
.	14	TRBV7-3	TRBJ2-1	.	CASSPLEGTNEQFF	TGTGCCAGCAGCCCCTTAGAGGGGACCAATGAGCAGTTCTTC
few	15	TRBV28	TRBJ1-5	.	CASSSLRGGNQPQHF	TGTGCCAGCAGTTCCTTGCGTGGAGGCAATCAGCCCCAGCATTTT
.	12	TRBV20-1	TRBJ2-7	.	CSADKSSYEQYF	TGCAGTGCTGATAAGAGCTCCTACGAGCAGTACTTC
few	15	TRBV5-1	TRBJ1-1	.	CASSSSGPGNTEAFF	TGCGCCAGCAGCTCTTCCGGGCCGGGTAACACTGAAGCTTTCTTT
few	14	TRBV20-1	TRBJ2-7	.	CSARSKYPPYEQYF	TGCAGTGCTAGGTCAAAGTATCCGCCCTACGAGCAGTACTTC
many	15	TRBV7-9	TRBJ2-1	TRBD2	CASSTRLAVYNEQFF	TGTGCCAGCAGCACCCGACTAGCGGTATACAATGAGCAGTTCTTC